These T cell receptor beta chains were read from a single sample in a study of T cells after yellow fever vaccination. TCRdb fed the 5' RACE reads into MiXCR, producing one record per CDR3 protein. The sample lists about 370,000 distinct CDR3 sequences; approximately 10% were seen once. The sample consisted of PBMCs, taken on the day of the first yellow fever vaccination. The receptor source for this set is a man aged 18 to 29 who received the YFV17D yellow fever vaccine. The CDR3 runs from the conserved cysteine through the conserved F or W. Fields, in order: V gene, J gene, D gene, clone size, CDR3 DNA, CDR3 protein. A D gene is named only where the DNA matches it firmly. Clone size is not always given. Where it is, it says once, few, many or a class for expanded clones.

>TRBV5-1|TRBJ1-4|NA|few
TGCGCCAGCAGCTTCGGGGAGCATGAAAAACTGTTTTTT
CASSFGEHEKLFF
>TRBV4-3|TRBJ2-3|NA|few
TGCGCCAGCAGCCAAGAGGGGCTCTCTAGCACAGATACGCAGTATTTT
CASSQEGLSSTDTQYF
>TRBV7-2|TRBJ2-4|NA|NA
TGTGCCAGCAGCTTAATCGGGCAGGTAGCCAAAAACATTCAGTACTTC
CASSLIGQVAKNIQYF
>TRBV24-1|TRBJ2-5|NA|NA
TGTGCCACCAGCACTAAGGGGCGGACCCAGTACTTC
CATSTKGRTQYF
>TRBV9|TRBJ2-3|NA|NA
TGTGCCAGCAGCGCCTCCCTCGGGCGAGCTAGCACAGATACGCAGTATTTT
CASSASLGRASTDTQYF
>TRBV11-2|TRBJ1-1|TRBD1|few
TGTGCCAGCAGGCGCCCAGGGGGGAGGAACACTGAAGCTTTCTTT
CASRRPGGRNTEAFF
>TRBV4-3|TRBJ1-3|NA|few
TGCGCCAGCAGCCAAGATTTTGATAGGGGTAACACCATATATTTT
CASSQDFDRGNTIYF
>TRBV14|TRBJ2-1|TRBD2|few
TGTGCCAGCAGCCAAGAGAGACTAGCGGGGGGGCAGGATGAGCAGTTCTTC
CASSQERLAGGQDEQFF
>TRBV2|TRBJ1-2|NA|NA
TGTGCCAGCAGATATACCTTACTCAAAGCGCAAGGCTACACCTTC
CASRYTLLKAQGYTF
>TRBV20-1|TRBJ1-5|NA|few
TGCAGTGCTAGAGAGTCCCTTAATCAGCCCCAGCATTTT
CSARESLNQPQHF
>TRBV25-1|TRBJ2-3|NA|NA
TGTGCCAGCAGCCCACGTCGGGGTCCGGATACGCAGTATTTT
CASSPRRGPDTQYF
>TRBV19|TRBJ2-6|NA|NA
TGTGCCAGTAGAGAGCGACTAAACTCTGGGGCCAACGTCCTGACTTTC
CASRERLNSGANVLTF
>TRBV7-8|TRBJ1-1|NA|few
TGTGCCAGCAGCTCCCGTCGGGCAGGGGACACTGAAGCTTTCTTT
CASSSRRAGDTEAFF
>TRBV5-4|TRBJ2-1|TRBD1|few
TGTGCCAGCAGCCCTCCGGACAGGGACAATGAGCAGTTCTTC
CASSPPDRDNEQFF
>TRBV7-2|TRBJ1-2|TRBD1|few
TGTGCCAGCAGCTTAGTAGGGACAGGGGTTGGCTACACCTTC
CASSLVGTGVGYTF
>TRBV20-1|TRBJ2-2|NA|NA
TGCAGTGCTAGAATCTCCTCTAGCCCCGGGGAGCTGTTTTTT
CSARISSSPGELFF
>TRBV19|TRBJ2-3|NA|few
TGTGCCAGTGGACCAGGAGATACGCAGTATTTT
CASGPGDTQYF
>TRBV7-9|TRBJ2-3|NA|many
TGTGCCAGCAGCCTCGACACACGCACAGATACGCAGTATTTT
CASSLDTRTDTQYF
>TRBV5-1|TRBJ2-2|NA|NA
TGCGCCAGCAGTCGAGGATTTAACACCGGGGAGCTGTTTTTT
CASSRGFNTGELFF
>TRBV20-1|TRBJ2-1|TRBD2|few
TGCAGTGCTAGAGCCCAAACGGCTAGCGGCTACAATGAGCAGTTCTTC
CSARAQTASGYNEQFF
>TRBV29-1|TRBJ1-2|NA|NA
TGCAGCGTTTCGGGGCAGGGAAACTATGGCTACACCTTC
CSVSGQGNYGYTF
>TRBV2|TRBJ2-7|NA|NA
TGTGCCGGAGGGGCCACCCCATACGAGCAGTACTTC
CAGGATPYEQYF
>TRBV5-1|TRBJ2-5|NA|few
TGCGCCAGCAGCTTAGGTCGGGACTCCAACCAAGAGACCCAGTACTTC
CASSLGRDSNQETQYF
>TRBV12-3/TRBV12-4|TRBJ1-1|NA|NA
TGTGCCAGCAGTTTGTTACGTGGGATGAACACTGAAGCTTTCTTT
CASSLLRGMNTEAFF
>TRBV10-3|TRBJ2-5|TRBD1|few
TGTGCCATCAGAGACCGGGACAGGGGTCAAGAGACCCAGTACTTC
CAIRDRDRGQETQYF
>TRBV5-1|TRBJ2-7|TRBD1|NA
TGCGCCAGCAGCGCGGGACAGGGGACCTACGAGCAGTACTTC
CASSAGQGTYEQYF
>TRBV7-8|TRBJ1-5|TRBD1|few
TGTGCCAGCAGTGAGGGACAGGGTTATAGCAATCAGCCCCAGCATTTT
CASSEGQGYSNQPQHF
>TRBV5-1|TRBJ2-5|TRBD2|NA
TGCGCCAGCAGCTTGGTAGCGGGGGAATCTGAGACCCAGTACTTC
CASSLVAGESETQYF
>TRBV5-1|TRBJ2-7|NA|few
TGCGCCAGCAGCGTCAGAACAGGGTTCGACGAGCAGTACTTC
CASSVRTGFDEQYF
>TRBV27|TRBJ1-2|NA|NA
TGTGCCAGCTATGGACCGGTTAAACATGGCTACACCTTC
CASYGPVKHGYTF